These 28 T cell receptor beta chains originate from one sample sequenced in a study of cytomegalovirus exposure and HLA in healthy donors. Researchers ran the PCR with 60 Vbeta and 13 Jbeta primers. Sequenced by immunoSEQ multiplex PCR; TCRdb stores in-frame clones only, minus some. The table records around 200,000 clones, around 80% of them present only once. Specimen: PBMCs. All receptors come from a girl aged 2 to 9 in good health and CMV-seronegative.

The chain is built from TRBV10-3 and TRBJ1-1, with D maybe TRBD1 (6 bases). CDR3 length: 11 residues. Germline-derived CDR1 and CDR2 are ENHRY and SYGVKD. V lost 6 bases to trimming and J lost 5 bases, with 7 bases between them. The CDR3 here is CAISDRTEAFF. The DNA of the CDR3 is TGTGCCATCAGCGACAGGACTGAAGCTTTCTTT.

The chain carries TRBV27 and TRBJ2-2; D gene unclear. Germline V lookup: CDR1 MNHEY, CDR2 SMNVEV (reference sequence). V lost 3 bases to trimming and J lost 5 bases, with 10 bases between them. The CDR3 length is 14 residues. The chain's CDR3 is CASSLLLGTGELFF. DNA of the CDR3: TGTGCCAGCAGTTTGCTTCTCGGGACCGGGGAGCTGTTTTTT.

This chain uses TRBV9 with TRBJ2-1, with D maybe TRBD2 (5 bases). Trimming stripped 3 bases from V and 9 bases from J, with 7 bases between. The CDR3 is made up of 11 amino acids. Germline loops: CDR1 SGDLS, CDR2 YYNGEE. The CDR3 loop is CASSARGEQFF. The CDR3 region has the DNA TGTGCCAGCAGCGCCCGGGGTGAGCAGTTCTTC.

The CDR3 reads CAICVSNTGELFF. CDR3 in DNA: TGTGCCATCTGTGTCTCTAACACCGGGGAGCTGTTTTTT. The chain combines TRBV10-3 with TRBJ2-2; D gene uncertain. The germline CDR1 and CDR2 sequences are ENHRY and SYGVKD. The CDR3 is 13 amino acids. Trimming cost V 8 bases and J 2 bases, with 9 bases left between them.

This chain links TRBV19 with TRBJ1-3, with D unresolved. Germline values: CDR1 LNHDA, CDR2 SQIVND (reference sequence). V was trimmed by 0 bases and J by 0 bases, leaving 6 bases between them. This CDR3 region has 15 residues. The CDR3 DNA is TGTGCCAGTAGTATAGATCGGAGCTCTGGAAACACCATATATTTT. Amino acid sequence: CASSIDRSSGNTIYF.

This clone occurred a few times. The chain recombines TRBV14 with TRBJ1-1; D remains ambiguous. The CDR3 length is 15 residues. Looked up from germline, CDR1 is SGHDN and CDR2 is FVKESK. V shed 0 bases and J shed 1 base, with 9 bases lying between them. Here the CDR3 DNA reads TGTGCCAGCAGCCAAGAGAGGTCAGCGAACACTGAAGCTTTCTTT. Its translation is CASSQERSANTEAFF.

CDR3 nucleotide sequence: TGTGCCAGCAGTTCCGCGGGACAGGGGCTGGATACGCAGTATTTT. Residues: CASSSAGQGLDTQYF. The rearrangement joins TRBV6-5 to TRBJ2-3; 10 bases line up with TRBD1. After removal of 4 bases from V and 6 bases from J, the junction contained 7 bases not matched to a gene. The CDR3 runs 15 residues. CDR1 and CDR2 (germline): MNHEY, SVGAGI.

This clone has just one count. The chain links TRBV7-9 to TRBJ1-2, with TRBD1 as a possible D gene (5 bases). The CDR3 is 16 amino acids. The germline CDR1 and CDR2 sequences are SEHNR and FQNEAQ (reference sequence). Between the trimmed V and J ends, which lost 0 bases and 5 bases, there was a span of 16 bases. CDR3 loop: CASSLAQTSGVYGYTF. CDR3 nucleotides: TGTGCCAGCAGCTTAGCGCAGACCTCGGGGGTATATGGCTACACCTTC.

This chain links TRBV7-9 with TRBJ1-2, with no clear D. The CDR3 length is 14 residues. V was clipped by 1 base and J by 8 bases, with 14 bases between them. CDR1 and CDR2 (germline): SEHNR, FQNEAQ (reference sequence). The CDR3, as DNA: TGTGCCAGCAGCTTAGTGGGCAGCCTCTTGGGCTACACCTTC. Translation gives CASSLVGSLLGYTF.

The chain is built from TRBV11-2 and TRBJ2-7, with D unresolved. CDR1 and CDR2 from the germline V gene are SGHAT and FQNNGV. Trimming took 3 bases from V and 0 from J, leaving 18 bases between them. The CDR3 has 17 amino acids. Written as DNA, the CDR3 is TGTGCCAGCAGCTTTACGGAATACAGTGGCCGCTCCTACGAGCAGTACTTC. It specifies CASSFTEYSGRSYEQYF.

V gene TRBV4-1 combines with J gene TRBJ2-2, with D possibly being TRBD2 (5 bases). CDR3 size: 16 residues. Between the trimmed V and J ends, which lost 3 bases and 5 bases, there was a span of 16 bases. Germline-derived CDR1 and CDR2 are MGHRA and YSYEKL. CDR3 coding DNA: TGCGCCAGCAGCCAGGGTCGACTACCCAGAACCGGGGAGCTGTTTTTT. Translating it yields CASSQGRLPRTGELFF.

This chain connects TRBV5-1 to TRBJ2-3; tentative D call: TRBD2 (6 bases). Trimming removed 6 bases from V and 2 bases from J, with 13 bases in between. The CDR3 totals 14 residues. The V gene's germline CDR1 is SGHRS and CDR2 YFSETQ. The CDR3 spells CASKVGGPTDTQYF. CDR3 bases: TGCGCCAGCAAAGTGGGGGGACCCACAGATACGCAGTATTTT.

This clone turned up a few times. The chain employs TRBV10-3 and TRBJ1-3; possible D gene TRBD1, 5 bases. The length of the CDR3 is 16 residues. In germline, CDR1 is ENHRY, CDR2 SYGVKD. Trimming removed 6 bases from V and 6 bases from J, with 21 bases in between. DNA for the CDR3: TGTGCCATCAGGGAAGGTTTATCCGAAGGGGAAAACACCATATATTTT. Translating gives CAIREGLSEGENTIYF.

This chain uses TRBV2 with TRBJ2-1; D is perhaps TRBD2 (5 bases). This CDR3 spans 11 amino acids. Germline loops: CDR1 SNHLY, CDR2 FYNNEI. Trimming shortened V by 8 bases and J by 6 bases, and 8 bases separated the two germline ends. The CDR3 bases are TGTGCCAGCGGACTGATCAATGAGCAGTTCTTC. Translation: CASGLINEQFF.

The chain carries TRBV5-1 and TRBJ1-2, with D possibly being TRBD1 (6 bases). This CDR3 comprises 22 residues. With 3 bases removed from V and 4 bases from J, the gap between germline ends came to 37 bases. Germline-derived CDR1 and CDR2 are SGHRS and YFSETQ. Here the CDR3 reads CASSYLQGEVTGELWAFYGYTF. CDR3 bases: TGCGCCAGCAGCTACCTACAAGGGGAAGTGACAGGTGAACTTTGGGCCTTCTATGGCTACACCTTC. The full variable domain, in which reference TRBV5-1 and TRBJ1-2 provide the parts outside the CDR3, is KAGVTQTPRYLIKTRGQQVTLSCSPISGHRSVSWYQQTPGQGLQFLFEYFSETQRNKGNFPGRFSGRQFSNSRSEMNVSTLELGDSALYLCASSYLQGEVTGELWAFYGYTFGSGTRLTVV.

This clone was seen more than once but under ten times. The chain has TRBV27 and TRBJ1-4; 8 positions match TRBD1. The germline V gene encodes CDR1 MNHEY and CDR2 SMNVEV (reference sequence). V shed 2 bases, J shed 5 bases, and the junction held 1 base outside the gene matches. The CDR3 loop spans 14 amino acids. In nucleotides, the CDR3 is TGTGCCAGCAGTTTACAGGGGGCGAATGAAAAACTGTTTTTT. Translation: CASSLQGANEKLFF.

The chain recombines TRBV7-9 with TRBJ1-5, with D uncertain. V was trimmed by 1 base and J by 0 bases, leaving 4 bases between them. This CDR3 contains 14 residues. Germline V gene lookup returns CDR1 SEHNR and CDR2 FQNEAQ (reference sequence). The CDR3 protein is CASSLGYSNQPQHF. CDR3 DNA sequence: TGTGCCAGCAGCTTAGGTTATAGCAATCAGCCCCAGCATTTT.

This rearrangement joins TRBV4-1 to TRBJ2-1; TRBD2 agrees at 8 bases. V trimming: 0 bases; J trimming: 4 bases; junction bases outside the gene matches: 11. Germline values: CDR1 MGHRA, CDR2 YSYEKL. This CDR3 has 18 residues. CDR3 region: CASSQDWRLTSGYNEQFF. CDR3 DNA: TGCGCCAGCAGCCAAGATTGGCGTCTTACTAGCGGATACAATGAGCAGTTCTTC.

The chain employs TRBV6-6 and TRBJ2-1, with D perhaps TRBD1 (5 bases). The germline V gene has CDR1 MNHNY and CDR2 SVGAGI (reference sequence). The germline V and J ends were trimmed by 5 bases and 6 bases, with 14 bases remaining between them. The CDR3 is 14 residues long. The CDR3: CASSRPGSRNEQFF. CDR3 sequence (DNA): TGTGCCAGCAGTCGTCCAGGGTCCCGCAATGAGCAGTTCTTC.

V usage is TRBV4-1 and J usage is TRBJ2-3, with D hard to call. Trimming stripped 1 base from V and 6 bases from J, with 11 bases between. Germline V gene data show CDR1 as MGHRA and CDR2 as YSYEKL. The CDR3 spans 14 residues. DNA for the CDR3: TGCGCCAGCAGCCAAGTAGCAGTCGGGGATACGCAGTATTTT. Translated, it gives CASSQVAVGDTQYF.

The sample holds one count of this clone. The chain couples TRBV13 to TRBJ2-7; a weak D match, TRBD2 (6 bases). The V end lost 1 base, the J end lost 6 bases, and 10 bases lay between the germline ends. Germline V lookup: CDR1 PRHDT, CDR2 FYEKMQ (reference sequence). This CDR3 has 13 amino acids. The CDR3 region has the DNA TGTGCCAGCAGCTTAGCGGGGGTCGGCGAGCAGTACTTC. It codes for CASSLAGVGEQYF.

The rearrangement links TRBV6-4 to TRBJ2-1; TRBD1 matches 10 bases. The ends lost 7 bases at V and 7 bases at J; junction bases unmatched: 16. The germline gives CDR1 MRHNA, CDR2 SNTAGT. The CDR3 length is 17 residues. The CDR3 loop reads CASTGTGAKGGRNEQFF. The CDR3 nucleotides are TGTGCCAGCACAGGGACAGGGGCTAAGGGGGGTAGAAATGAGCAGTTCTTC.

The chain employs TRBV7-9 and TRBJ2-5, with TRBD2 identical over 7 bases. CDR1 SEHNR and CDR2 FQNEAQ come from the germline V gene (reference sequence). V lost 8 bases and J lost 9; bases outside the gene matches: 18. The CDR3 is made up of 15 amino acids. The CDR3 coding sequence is TGTGCCAGCCGCCAGACCGGGACTACAAGGTCAGCCCAGTACTTC. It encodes CASRQTGTTRSAQYF.

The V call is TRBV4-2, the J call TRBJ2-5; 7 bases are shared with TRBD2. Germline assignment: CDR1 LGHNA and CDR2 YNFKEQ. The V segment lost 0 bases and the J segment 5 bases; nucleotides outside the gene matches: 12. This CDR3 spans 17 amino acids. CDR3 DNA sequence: TGTGCCAGCAGCCAAGATCCCGCCAGGATGGGGGGGGAGACCCAGTACTTC. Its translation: CASSQDPARMGGETQYF.

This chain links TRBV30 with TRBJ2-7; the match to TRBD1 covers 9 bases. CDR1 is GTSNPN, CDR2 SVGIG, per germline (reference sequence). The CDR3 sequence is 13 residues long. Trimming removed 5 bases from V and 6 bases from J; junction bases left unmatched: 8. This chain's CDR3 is CAWGWTGASEQYF. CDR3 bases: TGTGCCTGGGGATGGACAGGGGCAAGCGAGCAGTACTTC.

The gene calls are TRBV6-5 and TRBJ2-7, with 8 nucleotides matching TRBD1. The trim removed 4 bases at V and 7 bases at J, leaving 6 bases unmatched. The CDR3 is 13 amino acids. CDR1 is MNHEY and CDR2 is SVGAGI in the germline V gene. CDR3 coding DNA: TGTGCCAGCAGTTCCCAGGGGGCAGGTGAGCAGTACTTC. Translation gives CASSSQGAGEQYF.

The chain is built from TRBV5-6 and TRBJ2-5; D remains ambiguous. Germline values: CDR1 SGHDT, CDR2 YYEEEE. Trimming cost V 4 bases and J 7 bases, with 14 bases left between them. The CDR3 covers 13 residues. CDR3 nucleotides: TGTGCCAGCAGCCTCCTAGTCTTTGCGACCCAGTACTTC. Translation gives CASSLLVFATQYF.

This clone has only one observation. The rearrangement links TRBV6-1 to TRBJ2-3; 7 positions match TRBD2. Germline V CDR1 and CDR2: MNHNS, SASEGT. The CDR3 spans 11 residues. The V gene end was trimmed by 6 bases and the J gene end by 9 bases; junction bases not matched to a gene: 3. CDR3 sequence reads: CASRAGVTQYF. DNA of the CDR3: TGTGCCAGCAGGGCGGGAGTAACGCAGTATTTT.